Detailed here is one TCR beta chain. This clone showed up many times. Its antigen remains unidentified. The sample holds no much larger clone one base away, and base qualities are not on file. Taken with the paper, the label for treatment or condition translates to: high-dose cyclophosphamide on days +3 and +4 as single-agent GVHD prophylaxis. Busulfan and fludarabine conditioning, a related or unrelated marrow graft, and cyclophosphamide on days +3 and +4 were given to PTCy patients. The PTCy-treated patients were drawn from a prospective, multi-institutional clinical trial. Peripheral blood and bone marrow mononuclear cells were isolated by Ficoll-Hypaque density centrifugation and cryopreserved. TRB sequencing used genomic DNA with the immunoSEQ assay at survey resolution or the hsTCRB kit. The authors processed their data as follows. The immunoSEQ software handled initial read processing, and the LymphoSeq R package was used for repertoire analyses. Clonality was computed as 1 minus normalized Shannon entropy; Gini coefficient was also calculated for each TRB dataset. To infer phenotypes in unsorted samples, TRB sequences from sorted subsets of the recipient or donor were mapped onto the unsorted samples of the same recipient. Sourced from immuneACCESS, this table was stored by TCRdb with only in-frame sequences that have V and J called. A share of the clones is absent; for the studies checked, an unresolved V gene accounts for under half, and the remainder has no known explanation. The V and J calls and clone size are taken from that table; D and trimming were inferred from the DNA. The table gives 6,000 to 8,000 clones for this sample, with none occurring only once. Of the sample, about 6.1% is held by the ten largest clones.

This record comes from a study of T cells after posttransplantation cyclophosphamide listed by TCRdb under 2016. Notes on the research overall: T cell repertoire reconstitution was tracked by TRB sequencing after myeloablative bone marrow transplantation in which posttransplantation cyclophosphamide was used as GVHD prophylaxis. Antigen receptor sequencing was done on samples from 35 to 40 PTCy-treated patients and from roughly 15 related bone marrow donors of those patients. TRB sequencing was performed on blood from all 35 or so PTCy patients with 1-year posttransplant specimens. Up to 3 additional blood samples from 2 to 5.2 years after transplant were also TRB-sequenced in 3 patients, as was pretransplant blood from a handful of patients. Because TRA and TRB clonality correlated tightly in under ten samples, the subsequent TCR analyses were limited to TRB only. Public TRB sequences were compared against a database of over 3,500 sequences linked to responses to pathogens, tumor antigens, self-antigens and alloantigens. General conclusions and limits of the study: The TRB repertoires of T cells infiltrating skin or the GI tract showed only limited overlap with the TRB repertoires found in blood. Donor-recipient similarity was low at 1-2 months but rose over the first year, and later blood repertoires were often dominated by donor CD8+ memory clones. Across about 40 patients, TRB clonality was highly associated with recipient CMV seropositivity and CMV reactivation, and diversity in PTCy patients was similar to diversity in CNI/methotrexate controls.

The CDR3 sequence holds 17 residues, the cysteine and phenylalanine included. The sequence is cut down to CDR3 DNA, 51 bases in frame from base 1. Trimming leaves V shorter by 3 bases and J shorter by 4 bases, with the junction holding 11 bases beyond the gene matches. In the germline V gene, CDR1 corresponds to SGHVS and CDR2 to FQNEAQ. The sequenced sample was PBMCs, obtained after an allogeneic stem cell transplant with post-transplant cyclophosphamide. The source of this sequence is a male patient in his 30s who received an allogeneic stem cell transplant from an unrelated donor, was CMV-positive, and had acute and chronic GVHD. Following a transplant, some T lymphocytes may have been derived from the graft donor. The chain joins TRBV7-8 to TRBJ2-3; TRBD1 matches 9 bases in the middle. The DNA reads TGTGCCAGCAGCTTTGATCGGACAGGGGTTTTTCCAGATACGCAGTATTTT. This yields the protein CASSFDRTGVFPDTQYF.